This TCR beta chain was identified in a study of T cell repertoires in ileal Crohn's disease. About the study: Over 30% were active smokers at surgery; median disease duration was approximately 7.3 years. Postoperative therapy was given to about half: about 11 thiopurines, 18 anti-TNF agents.

Time point reported: neoterminal ileum biopsy at postoperative endoscopy, about 6 months after surgery. This clone appeared once. Its antigen is not identified. The repertoire was sequenced with immunoSEQ multiplex PCR; TCRdb's copy has only in-frame clones and lacks some. The table shows about 16,000 clones, with 72% occurring only once. Study-level results: Within the first postoperative year, endoscopy came at median approximately 6.7 months.

CDR1 is SEHNR and CDR2 is FQNEAQ in the germline V gene (reference sequence). Unmatched junction bases numbered 1, after V lost 5 bases and J lost 12 bases. This CDR3 spans 10 amino acids. The chain carries TRBV7-9 and TRBJ2-1, with TRBD1 matching 7 bases. The clonotype originates from an adult with Crohn's disease. The specimen was ileal tissue. The CDR3 DNA follows: TGTGCCAGCAGCGGGACAGCGCAGTTCTTC. The encoded protein is CASSGTAQFF. Drawing the rest from reference TRBV7-9 and TRBJ2-1, the complete variable domain is DTGVSQNPRHKITKRGQNVTFRCDPISEHNRLYWYRQTLGQGPEFLTYFQNEAQLEKSRLLSDRFSAERPKGSFSTLEIQRTEQGDSAMYLCASSGTAQFFGPGTRLTVL.